This entry features one T cell receptor beta chain sequence. What it binds is not known. This sample was included in a study of lymphopenia after photon versus proton radiotherapy. Study observations and caveats: Photon-treated patients lost naive T cells and TCR diversity; proton-treated stayed stable. A bigger post-nadir fall in TCR diversity correlated inversely with survival time in deceased patients. After the lymphocyte nadir, photon-treated repertoires showed oligoclonal expansion, especially of CD8+ Temra cells. Authors raise, but do not show, better survival with proton therapy.

The CDR3 loop spans 14 amino acids. V was trimmed by 1 base and J by 6 bases, leaving 9 bases between them. CDR1 is SGHTA, CDR2 FQGTGA, per germline. Generated by immunoSEQ multiplex PCR, the TCRdb table keeps only in-frame clones and is missing some. In the table there are roughly 25,000 clones, over 80% of which are singletons. Material: peripheral blood, obtained from a patient treated with photon-based radiotherapy. The V and J genes are TRBV7-3 and TRBJ2-2; perhaps TRBD1 as D (6 bases). The origin of this receptor is a man in his forties or fifties with gastric cancer. The CDR3 here is CASSLITGPGELFF. As DNA, the CDR3 is TGTGCCAGCAGCTTAATTACAGGGCCCGGGGAGCTGTTTTTT.